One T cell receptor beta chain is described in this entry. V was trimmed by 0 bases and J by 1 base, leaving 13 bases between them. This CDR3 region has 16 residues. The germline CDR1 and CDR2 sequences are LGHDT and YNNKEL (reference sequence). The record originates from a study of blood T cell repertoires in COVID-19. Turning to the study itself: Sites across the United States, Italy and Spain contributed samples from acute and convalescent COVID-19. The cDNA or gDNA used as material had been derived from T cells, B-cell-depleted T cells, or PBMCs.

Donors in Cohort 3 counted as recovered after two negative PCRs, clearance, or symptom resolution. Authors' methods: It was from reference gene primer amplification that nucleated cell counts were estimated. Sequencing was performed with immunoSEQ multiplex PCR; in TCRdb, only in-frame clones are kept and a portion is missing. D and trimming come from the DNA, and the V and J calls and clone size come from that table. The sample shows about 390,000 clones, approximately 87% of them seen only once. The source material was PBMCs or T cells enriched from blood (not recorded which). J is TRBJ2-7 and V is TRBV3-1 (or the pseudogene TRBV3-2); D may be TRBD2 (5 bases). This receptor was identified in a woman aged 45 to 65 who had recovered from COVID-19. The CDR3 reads CASSQEGLAPSYEQYF. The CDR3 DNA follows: TGTGCCAGCAGCCAAGAGGGCCTAGCTCCATCCTACGAGCAGTACTTC.